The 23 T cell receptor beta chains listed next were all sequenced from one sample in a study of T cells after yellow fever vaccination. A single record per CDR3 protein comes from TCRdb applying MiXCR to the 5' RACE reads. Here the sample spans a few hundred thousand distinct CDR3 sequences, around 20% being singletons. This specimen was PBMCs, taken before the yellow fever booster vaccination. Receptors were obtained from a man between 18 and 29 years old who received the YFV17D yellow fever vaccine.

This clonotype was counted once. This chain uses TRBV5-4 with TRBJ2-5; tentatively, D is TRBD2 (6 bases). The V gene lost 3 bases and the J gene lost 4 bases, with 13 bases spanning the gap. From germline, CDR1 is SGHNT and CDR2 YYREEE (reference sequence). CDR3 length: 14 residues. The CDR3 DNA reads TGTGCCAGCAGCTCCCAAGCCGGGGGAGAGACCCAGTACTTC. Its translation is CASSSQAGGETQYF.

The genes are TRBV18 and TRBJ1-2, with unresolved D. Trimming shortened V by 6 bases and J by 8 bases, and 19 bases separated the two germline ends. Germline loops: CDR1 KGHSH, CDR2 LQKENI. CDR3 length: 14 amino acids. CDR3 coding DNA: TGTGCCAGCTCGCCCGGAAACGAGTTCTACGGCTACACCTTC. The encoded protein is CASSPGNEFYGYTF.

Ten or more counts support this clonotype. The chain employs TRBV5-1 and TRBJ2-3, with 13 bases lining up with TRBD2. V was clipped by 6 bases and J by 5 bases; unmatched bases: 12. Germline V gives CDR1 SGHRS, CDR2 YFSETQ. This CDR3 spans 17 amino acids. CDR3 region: CASTETSGGMYGDTQYF. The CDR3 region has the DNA TGCGCCAGCACCGAGACTAGCGGGGGGATGTACGGAGATACGCAGTATTTT.

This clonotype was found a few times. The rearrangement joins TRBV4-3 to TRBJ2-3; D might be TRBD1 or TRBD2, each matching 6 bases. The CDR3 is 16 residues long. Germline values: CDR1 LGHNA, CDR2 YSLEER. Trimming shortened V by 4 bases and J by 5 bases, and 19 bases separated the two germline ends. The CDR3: CASSPRGGGRVDTQYF. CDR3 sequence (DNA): TGCGCCAGCAGCCCCCGCGGAGGGGGAAGGGTAGATACGCAGTATTTT.

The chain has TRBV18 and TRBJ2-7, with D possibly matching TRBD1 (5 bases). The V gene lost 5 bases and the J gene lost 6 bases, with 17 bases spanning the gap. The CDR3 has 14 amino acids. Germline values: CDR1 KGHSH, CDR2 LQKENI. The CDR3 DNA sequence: TGTGCCAGCTCATCCATGGGCAGGGAAGGCGAGCAGTACTTC. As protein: CASSSMGREGEQYF.

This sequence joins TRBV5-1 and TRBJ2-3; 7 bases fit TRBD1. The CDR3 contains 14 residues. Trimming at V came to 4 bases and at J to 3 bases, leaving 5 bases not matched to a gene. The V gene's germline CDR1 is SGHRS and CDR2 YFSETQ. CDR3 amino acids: CASSPGQETDTQYF. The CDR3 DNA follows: TGCGCCAGCAGCCCTGGACAGGAGACAGATACGCAGTATTTT.

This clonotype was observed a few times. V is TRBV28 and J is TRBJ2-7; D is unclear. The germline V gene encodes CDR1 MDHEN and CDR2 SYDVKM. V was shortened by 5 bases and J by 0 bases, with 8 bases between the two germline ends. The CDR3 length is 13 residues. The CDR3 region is CASSPSLSYEQYV. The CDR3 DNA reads TGTGCCAGCAGTCCATCACTCTCCTACGAGCAGTACGTC.

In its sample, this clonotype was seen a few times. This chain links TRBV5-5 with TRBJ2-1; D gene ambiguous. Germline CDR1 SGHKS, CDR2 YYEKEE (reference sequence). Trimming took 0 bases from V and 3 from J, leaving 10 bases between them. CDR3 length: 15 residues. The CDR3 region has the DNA TGTGCCAGCAGCTTGGGAGGAAGTGGCTACAATGAGCAGTTCTTC. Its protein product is CASSLGGSGYNEQFF.

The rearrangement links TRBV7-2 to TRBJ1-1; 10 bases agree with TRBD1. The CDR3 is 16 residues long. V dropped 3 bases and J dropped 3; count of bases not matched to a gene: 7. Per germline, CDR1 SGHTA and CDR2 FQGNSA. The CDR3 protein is CASSFGSGTGDTEAFF. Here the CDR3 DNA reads TGTGCCAGCAGCTTCGGTTCCGGGACAGGGGACACTGAAGCTTTCTTT.

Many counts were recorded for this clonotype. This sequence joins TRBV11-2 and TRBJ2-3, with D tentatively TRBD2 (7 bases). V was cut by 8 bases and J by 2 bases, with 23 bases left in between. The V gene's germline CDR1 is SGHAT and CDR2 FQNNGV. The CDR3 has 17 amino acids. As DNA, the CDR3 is TGTGCCAGCGATACTACAAGGGGGGGGCGACCCACAGATACGCAGTATTTT. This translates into CASDTTRGGRPTDTQYF.

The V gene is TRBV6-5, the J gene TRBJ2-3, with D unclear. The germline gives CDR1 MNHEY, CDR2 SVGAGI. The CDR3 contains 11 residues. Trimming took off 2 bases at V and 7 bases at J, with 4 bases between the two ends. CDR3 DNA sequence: TGTGCCAGCAGTTACGCGAATACGCAGTATTTT. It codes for CASSYANTQYF.

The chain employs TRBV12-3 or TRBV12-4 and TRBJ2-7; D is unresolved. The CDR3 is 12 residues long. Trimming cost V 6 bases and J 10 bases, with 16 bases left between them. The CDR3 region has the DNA TGTGCCAGCAGGACAATCGGACGCCCCCAGTACGTC. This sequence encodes CASRTIGRPQYV.

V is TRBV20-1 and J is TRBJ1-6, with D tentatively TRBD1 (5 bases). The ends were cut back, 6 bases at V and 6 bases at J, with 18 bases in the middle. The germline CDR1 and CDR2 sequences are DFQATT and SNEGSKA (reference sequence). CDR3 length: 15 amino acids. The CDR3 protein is CSAPSEGDVNSPLHF. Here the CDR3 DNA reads TGCAGTGCCCCCTCGGAAGGGGATGTTAATTCACCCCTCCACTTT.

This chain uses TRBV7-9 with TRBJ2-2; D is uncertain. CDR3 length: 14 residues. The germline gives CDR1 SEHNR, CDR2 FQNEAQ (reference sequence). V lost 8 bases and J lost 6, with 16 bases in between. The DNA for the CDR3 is TGTGCCAGCGGGTCAGTGCGGTTCTCCGGGGAGCTGTTTTTT. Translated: CASGSVRFSGELFF.

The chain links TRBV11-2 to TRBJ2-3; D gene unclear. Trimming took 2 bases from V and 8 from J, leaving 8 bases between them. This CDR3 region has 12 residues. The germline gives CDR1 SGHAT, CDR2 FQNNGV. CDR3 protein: CASSLTRSTQYF. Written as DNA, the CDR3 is TGTGCCAGCAGCTTAACACGAAGTACGCAGTATTTT.

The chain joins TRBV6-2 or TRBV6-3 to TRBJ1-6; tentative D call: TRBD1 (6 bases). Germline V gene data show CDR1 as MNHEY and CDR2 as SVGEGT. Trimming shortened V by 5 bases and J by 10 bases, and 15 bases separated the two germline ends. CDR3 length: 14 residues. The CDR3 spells CASSKAQGQSPLHF. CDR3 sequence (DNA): TGTGCCAGCAGTAAGGCCCAGGGGCAATCACCCCTCCACTTT.

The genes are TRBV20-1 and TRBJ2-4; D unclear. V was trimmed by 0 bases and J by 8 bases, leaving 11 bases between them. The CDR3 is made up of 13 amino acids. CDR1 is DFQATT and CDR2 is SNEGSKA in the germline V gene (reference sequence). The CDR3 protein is CSAREANRDIQYF. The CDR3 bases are TGCAGTGCTAGAGAGGCAAATCGGGACATTCAGTACTTC.

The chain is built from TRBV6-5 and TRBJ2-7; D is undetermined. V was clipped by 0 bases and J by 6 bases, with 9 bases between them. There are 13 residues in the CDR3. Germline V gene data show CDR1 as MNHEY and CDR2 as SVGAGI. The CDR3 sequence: CASSYSPWREQYF. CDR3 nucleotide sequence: TGTGCCAGCAGTTACTCGCCCTGGCGCGAGCAGTACTTC.

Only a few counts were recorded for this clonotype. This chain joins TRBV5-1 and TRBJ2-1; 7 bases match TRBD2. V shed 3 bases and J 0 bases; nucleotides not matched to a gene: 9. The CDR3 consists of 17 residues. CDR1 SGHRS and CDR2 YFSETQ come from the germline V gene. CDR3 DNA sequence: TGCGCCAGCAGCTCCGGGACTATCGCCAGCTCCTACAATGAGCAGTTCTTC. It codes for CASSSGTIASSYNEQFF.

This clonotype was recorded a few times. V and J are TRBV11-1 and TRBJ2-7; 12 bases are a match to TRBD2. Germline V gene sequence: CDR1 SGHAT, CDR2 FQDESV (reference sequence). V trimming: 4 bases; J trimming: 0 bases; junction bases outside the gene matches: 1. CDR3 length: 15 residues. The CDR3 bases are TGTGCCAGCAGCTCGACTAGCGGGAGCTCCTACGAGCAGTACGTC. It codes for CASSSTSGSSYEQYV.

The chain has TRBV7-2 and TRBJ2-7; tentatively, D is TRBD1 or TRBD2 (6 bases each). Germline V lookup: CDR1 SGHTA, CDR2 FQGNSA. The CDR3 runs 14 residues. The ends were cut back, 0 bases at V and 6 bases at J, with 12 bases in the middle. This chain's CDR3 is CASSLAGGGREQYF. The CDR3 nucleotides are TGTGCCAGCAGCTTAGCGGGTGGGGGGCGCGAGCAGTACTTC.

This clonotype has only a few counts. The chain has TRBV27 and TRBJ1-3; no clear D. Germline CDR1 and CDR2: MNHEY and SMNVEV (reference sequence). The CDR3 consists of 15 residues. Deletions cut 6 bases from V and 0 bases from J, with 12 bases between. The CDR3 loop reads CASSFRGFSGNTIYF. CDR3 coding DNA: TGTGCCAGCAGCTTCCGGGGATTCTCTGGAAACACCATATATTTT.

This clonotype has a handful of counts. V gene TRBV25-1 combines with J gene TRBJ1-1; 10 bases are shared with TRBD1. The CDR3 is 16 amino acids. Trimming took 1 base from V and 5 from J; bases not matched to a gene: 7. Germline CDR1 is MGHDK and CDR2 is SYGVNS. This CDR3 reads CASSEFWDRGGTEAFF. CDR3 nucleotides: TGTGCCAGCAGTGAATTTTGGGACAGGGGAGGTACTGAAGCTTTCTTT. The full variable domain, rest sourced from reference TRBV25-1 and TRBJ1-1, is EADIYQTPRYLVIGTGKKITLECSQTMGHDKMYWYQQDPGMELHLIHYSYGVNSTEKGDLSSESTVSRIRTEHFPLTLESARPSHTSQYLCASSEFWDRGGTEAFFGQGTRLTVV.